This T cell receptor beta chain was sequenced in a study of T cell responses to AZD1222 COVID-19 vaccine. In regard to this clone: Its specificity is not known.

Here immunoSEQ multiplex PCR was the method, and the copy in TCRdb shows in-frame clones only, minus some. The table records around 150,000 clones, about 91% of them present only once. Study-wide results and limits: Within unmutated variant regions lay the reported targets of nearly half of spike-specific TCRs. Distributed over spike, vaccine-associated CD4 TCRs predominated at 160-218 and 743-854. Elevations in Spike-specific TCR breadth and depth followed administration of two AZD1222 doses.

Sequencing was performed on peripheral blood, taken 28 days after the second AZD1222 dose. This receptor was identified in an adult who received the AZD1222 COVID-19 vaccine.

The CDR3 loop reads CASKRANQNTEAFF. The CDR3 coding sequence is TGTGCCAGTAAGAGGGCCAACCAGAACACTGAAGCTTTCTTT. The chain has TRBV19 and TRBJ1-1, with D unresolved. Germline values: CDR1 LNHDA, CDR2 SQIVND (reference sequence). Trimming shortened V by 7 bases and J by 1 base, and 13 bases separated the two germline ends. The CDR3 runs to 14 residues.